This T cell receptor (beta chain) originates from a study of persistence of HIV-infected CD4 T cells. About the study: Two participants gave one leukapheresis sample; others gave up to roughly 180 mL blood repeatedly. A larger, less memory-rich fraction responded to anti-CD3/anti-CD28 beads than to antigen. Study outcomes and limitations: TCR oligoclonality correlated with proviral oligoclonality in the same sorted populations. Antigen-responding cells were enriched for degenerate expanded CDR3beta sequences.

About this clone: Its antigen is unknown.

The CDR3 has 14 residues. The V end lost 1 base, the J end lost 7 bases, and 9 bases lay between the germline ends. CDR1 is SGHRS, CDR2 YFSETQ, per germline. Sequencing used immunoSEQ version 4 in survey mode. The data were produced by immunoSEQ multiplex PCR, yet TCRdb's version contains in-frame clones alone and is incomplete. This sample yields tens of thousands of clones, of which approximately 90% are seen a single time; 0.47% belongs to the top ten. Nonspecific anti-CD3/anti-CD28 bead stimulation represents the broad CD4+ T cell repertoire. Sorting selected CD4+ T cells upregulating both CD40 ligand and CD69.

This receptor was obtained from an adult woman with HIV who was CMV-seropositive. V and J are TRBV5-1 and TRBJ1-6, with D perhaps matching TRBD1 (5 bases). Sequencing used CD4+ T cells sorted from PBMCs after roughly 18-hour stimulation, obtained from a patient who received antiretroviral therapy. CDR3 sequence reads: CASSLTGDNSPLHF. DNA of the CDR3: TGCGCCAGCAGCTTGACAGGTGACAATTCACCCCTCCACTTT.